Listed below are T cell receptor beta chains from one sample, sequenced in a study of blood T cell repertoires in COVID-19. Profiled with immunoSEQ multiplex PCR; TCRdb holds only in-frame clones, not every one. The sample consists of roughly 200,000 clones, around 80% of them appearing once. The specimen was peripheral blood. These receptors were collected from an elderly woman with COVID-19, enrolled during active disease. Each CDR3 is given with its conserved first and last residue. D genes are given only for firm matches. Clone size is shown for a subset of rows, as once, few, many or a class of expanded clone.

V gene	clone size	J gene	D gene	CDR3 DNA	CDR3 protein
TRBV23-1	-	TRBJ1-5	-	TGCGCCAGCAGTCACCCAGGGTTCCACAATCAGCCCCAGCATTTT	CASSHPGFHNQPQHF
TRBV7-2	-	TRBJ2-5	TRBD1	TGTGCCAGCAGCTTATACAGGGGGCAAGAGACCCAGTACTTC	CASSLYRGQETQYF
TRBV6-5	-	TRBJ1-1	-	TGTGCCAGCATACGGGGGATGAACACTGAAGCTTTCTTT	CASIRGMNTEAFF
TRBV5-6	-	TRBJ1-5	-	TGTGCCAGCAGCTTGTCGGGAGGCGTTAGGGGACAGCCCCAGCATTTT	CASSLSGGVRGQPQHF
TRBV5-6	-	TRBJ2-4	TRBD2	TGTGCCAGCAGCCCCCCGGGGGGGGCCAAAAACATTCAGTACTTC	CASSPPGGAKNIQYF
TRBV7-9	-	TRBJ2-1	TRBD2	TGTGCCAGCAGCCCCCCGGGACGGGGGGACAATGAGCAGTTCTTC	CASSPPGRGDNEQFF
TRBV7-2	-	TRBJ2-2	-	TGTGCCAGCAGCTTCTTCGCGAACACCGGGGAGCTGTTTTTT	CASSFFANTGELFF
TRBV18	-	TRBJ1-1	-	TGTGCCAGCTCACCAATTTCGAGGAGCTCGGGCACTGAAGCTTTCTTT	CASSPISRSSGTEAFF
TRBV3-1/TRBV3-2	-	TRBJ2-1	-	TGTGCCAGCAGCGCTACCTTATTTTACTCGAATGAGCAGTTCTTC	CASSATLFYSNEQFF
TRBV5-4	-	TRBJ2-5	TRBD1	TGTGCCAGCAGCTTTCAGGGGGCCGAGACCCAGTACTTC	CASSFQGAETQYF
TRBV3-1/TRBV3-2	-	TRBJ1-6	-	TGTGCCAGCAGCCAAGATTGGCAGGGGTCTTCACCCCTCCACTTT	CASSQDWQGSSPLHF
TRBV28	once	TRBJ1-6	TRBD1	TGTGCCAGCAGTCGACAGGGTAGTAATTCACCCCTCCACTTT	CASSRQGSNSPLHF
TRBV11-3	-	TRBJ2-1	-	TGTGCCAGCAGCTCCCGGAGTACCCTAGGAGAGCAGTTCTTC	CASSSRSTLGEQFF
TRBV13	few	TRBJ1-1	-	TGTGCCAGCAGCTTAAAACCCCACTCTGAAGCTTTCTTT	CASSLKPHSEAFF
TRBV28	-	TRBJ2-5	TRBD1	TGTGCCAGTTACCCGGGACAGGGGATTGAGACCCAGTACTTC	CASYPGQGIETQYF
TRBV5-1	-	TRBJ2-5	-	TGCGCCAGCAGCCTCACAGGGATCGAGGAGACCCAGTACTTC	CASSLTGIEETQYF
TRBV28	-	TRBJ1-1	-	TGTGCCAGCAAGCGGCAGGGGATCACTGAAGCTTTCTTT	CASKRQGITEAFF
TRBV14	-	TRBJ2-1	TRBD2	TGTGCCAGCAGCTCACGCCGGGCGGGGGTCCCCTCCTACAATGAGCAGTTCTTC	CASSSRRAGVPSYNEQFF
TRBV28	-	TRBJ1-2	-	TGTGCCAGCAGTTTATTAGTTGGCTATGGCTACACCTTC	CASSLLVGYGYTF
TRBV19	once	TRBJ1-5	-	TGTGCCAGTAGTATAGGCGGACAGTTTAGCAATCAGCCCCAGCATTTT	CASSIGGQFSNQPQHF
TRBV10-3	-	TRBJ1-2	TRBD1	TGTGCCATCAGACTACAGGGGGCGGAAGGCTACACCTTC	CAIRLQGAEGYTF
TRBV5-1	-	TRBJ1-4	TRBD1	TGCGCCAGCAGCTCCCGACAGGGGGCGAATGAAAAACTGTTTTTT	CASSSRQGANEKLFF